This is a list of T cell receptor beta chains from one sample in a study of a mutant IDH1 vaccine in newly diagnosed glioma. The protocol was immunoSEQ multiplex PCR, while the TCRdb copy is restricted to in-frame clones and leaves out a portion. Of over 50,000 clones in the sample, under 90% were seen once. What these receptors recognize is not known. The starting material was PBMCs, obtained from a glioma patient whose treatment included an IDH1 peptide vaccine. Every receptor here comes from a man younger than 35 with glioma. The CDR3 runs from the conserved cysteine through the conserved F or W. Each record gives: clone size, V gene, D gene, J gene, CDR3 DNA, CDR3 protein. The D gene is left open where the match is weak. Size is stated for part of the rows, as once, few or many counts, or as a class when the clone is expanded.

abundance: NA; v_gene: TRBV9; d_gene: NA; j_gene: TRBJ2-1; CDR3nt: TGTGCCAGCAGCGTAGAGGTTAGTGGGGCCTACAATGAGCAGTTCTTC; CDR3aa: CASSVEVSGAYNEQFF
abundance: NA; v_gene: TRBV5-1; d_gene: TRBD1; j_gene: TRBJ2-7; CDR3nt: TGCGCCAGCAGATTTTTCCTTACAGGGGACCACGAGCAGTACTTC; CDR3aa: CASRFFLTGDHEQYF
abundance: NA; v_gene: TRBV7-2; d_gene: TRBD2; j_gene: TRBJ2-7; CDR3nt: TGTGCCAGCAGCTTAACTAGCGGGAGGGCGGGTGAGCAGTACTTC; CDR3aa: CASSLTSGRAGEQYF
abundance: NA; v_gene: TRBV19; d_gene: NA; j_gene: TRBJ1-3; CDR3nt: TGTGCCAGTAGTATTCGAGAGTTCTCTGGAAACACCATATATTTT; CDR3aa: CASSIREFSGNTIYF
abundance: NA; v_gene: TRBV28; d_gene: TRBD1; j_gene: TRBJ1-1; CDR3nt: TGTGCCAGCAGAACGACAGGGGAACCCTCGCCCGAATCTTTCTTT; CDR3aa: CASRTTGEPSPESFF
abundance: once; v_gene: TRBV5-1; d_gene: TRBD1; j_gene: TRBJ1-5; CDR3nt: TGCGCCAGCAGCCAAGGGACAGATTATAGCAATCAGCCCCAGCATTTT; CDR3aa: CASSQGTDYSNQPQHF
abundance: NA; v_gene: TRBV30; d_gene: NA; j_gene: TRBJ1-2; CDR3nt: TGTGCCTGGAGTGAAGGGGTCTATGGCTACACCTTC; CDR3aa: CAWSEGVYGYTF
abundance: large; v_gene: TRBV25-1; d_gene: NA; j_gene: TRBJ1-2; CDR3nt: TGTGCCAGCACCGGGGGTATACTTCTTGGCTACACCTTC; CDR3aa: CASTGGILLGYTF
abundance: NA; v_gene: TRBV7-9; d_gene: TRBD1; j_gene: TRBJ2-7; CDR3nt: TGTGCCAGCAGCGCCCGGGACAGGGGCTTCGAGCAGTACTTC; CDR3aa: CASSARDRGFEQYF
abundance: NA; v_gene: TRBV20-1; d_gene: NA; j_gene: TRBJ2-3; CDR3nt: TGCAGTGCTAGGACAGATACGCAGTATTTT; CDR3aa: CSARTDTQYF
abundance: NA; v_gene: TRBV2; d_gene: NA; j_gene: TRBJ1-2; CDR3nt: TGTGCCAGCAGTGAAGCCCCGGGACCCCCTTATGGCTACACCTTC; CDR3aa: CASSEAPGPPYGYTF
abundance: NA; v_gene: TRBV7-8; d_gene: TRBD2; j_gene: TRBJ2-3; CDR3nt: TGTGCCAGCAATTTTCGCGGGGGAGCACCCACAGATACGCAGTATTTT; CDR3aa: CASNFRGGAPTDTQYF
abundance: NA; v_gene: TRBV30; d_gene: NA; j_gene: TRBJ2-7; CDR3nt: TGTGCCTGGAGTTCAGGGTCCTACGAGCAGTACTTC; CDR3aa: CAWSSGSYEQYF
abundance: NA; v_gene: TRBV18; d_gene: TRBD1; j_gene: TRBJ2-5; CDR3nt: TGTGCCAGCTCGTCCGGGACAGGGGTGCTAGAGACCCAGTACTTC; CDR3aa: CASSSGTGVLETQYF
abundance: NA; v_gene: TRBV6-4; d_gene: TRBD1; j_gene: TRBJ2-1; CDR3nt: TGTGCCAGCAGACCCGGGACAGACTACAATGAGCAGTTCTTC; CDR3aa: CASRPGTDYNEQFF
abundance: NA; v_gene: TRBV6-6; d_gene: NA; j_gene: TRBJ1-5; CDR3nt: TGTGCCAGCAGTTACTCGGGCAGCAATCAGCCCCAGCATTTT; CDR3aa: CASSYSGSNQPQHF
abundance: NA; v_gene: TRBV10-1; d_gene: NA; j_gene: TRBJ1-4; CDR3nt: TGCGCCAGCAAATCCGAGGGTGGGGCAGGGAATGAAAAACTGTTTTTT; CDR3aa: CASKSEGGAGNEKLFF
abundance: NA; v_gene: TRBV9; d_gene: NA; j_gene: TRBJ1-5; CDR3nt: TGTGCCAGCAGCGTAGGAGGAAGGGGACAGCCCCAGCATTTT; CDR3aa: CASSVGGRGQPQHF
abundance: NA; v_gene: TRBV6-1; d_gene: NA; j_gene: TRBJ1-3; CDR3nt: TGTGCCAGCAGTGACCAGACACTGAGCTCTGGAAACACCATATATTTT; CDR3aa: CASSDQTLSSGNTIYF
abundance: NA; v_gene: TRBV28; d_gene: NA; j_gene: TRBJ1-1; CDR3nt: TGTGCCAGTAAGGAGCCGCCTTCGAGCGCTTTCTTT; CDR3aa: CASKEPPSSAFF
abundance: once; v_gene: TRBV18; d_gene: NA; j_gene: TRBJ2-3; CDR3nt: TGTGCCAGCTCACCACTCGCAGGGACTAGCACAGATACGCAGTATTTT; CDR3aa: CASSPLAGTSTDTQYF
abundance: once; v_gene: TRBV6-1; d_gene: NA; j_gene: TRBJ1-3; CDR3nt: TGTGCCAGCAGTGAATGGGACAAAACTGGAAACACCATATATTTT; CDR3aa: CASSEWDKTGNTIYF
abundance: NA; v_gene: TRBV28; d_gene: NA; j_gene: TRBJ2-7; CDR3nt: TGTGCCAGCAGTTCTGGACCTACCTACGAGCAGTACTTC; CDR3aa: CASSSGPTYEQYF
abundance: NA; v_gene: TRBV4-3; d_gene: NA; j_gene: TRBJ2-1; CDR3nt: TGCGCCAGCAGCCAAGAATACGGTGGGACCGCTTACAATGAGCAGTTCTTC; CDR3aa: CASSQEYGGTAYNEQFF
abundance: NA; v_gene: TRBV28; d_gene: NA; j_gene: TRBJ2-7; CDR3nt: TGTGCCAGCAGGAAGGGGGGGGTAGCCTACGAGCAGTACTTC; CDR3aa: CASRKGGVAYEQYF
abundance: NA; v_gene: TRBV30; d_gene: NA; j_gene: TRBJ2-4; CDR3nt: TGTGCCTGGAGTCACACCCCACCGATTCAGTACTTC; CDR3aa: CAWSHTPPIQYF
abundance: few; v_gene: TRBV7-2; d_gene: TRBD2; j_gene: TRBJ2-3; CDR3nt: TGTGCCAGCAGCTCCCGGGAGTTAGCGGGAGGGGTCGATACGCAGTATTTT; CDR3aa: CASSSRELAGGVDTQYF
abundance: NA; v_gene: TRBV5-8; d_gene: TRBD2; j_gene: TRBJ2-7; CDR3nt: TGTGCCAGCAGCCCAAGGGGGACTAGCGGGAGTTGGCGAGCCTACGAGCAGTACTTC; CDR3aa: CASSPRGTSGSWRAYEQYF
abundance: NA; v_gene: TRBV7-2; d_gene: NA; j_gene: TRBJ1-2; CDR3nt: TGTGCCAGCAGCTTTCAGGGGTATGGCTACACCTTC; CDR3aa: CASSFQGYGYTF